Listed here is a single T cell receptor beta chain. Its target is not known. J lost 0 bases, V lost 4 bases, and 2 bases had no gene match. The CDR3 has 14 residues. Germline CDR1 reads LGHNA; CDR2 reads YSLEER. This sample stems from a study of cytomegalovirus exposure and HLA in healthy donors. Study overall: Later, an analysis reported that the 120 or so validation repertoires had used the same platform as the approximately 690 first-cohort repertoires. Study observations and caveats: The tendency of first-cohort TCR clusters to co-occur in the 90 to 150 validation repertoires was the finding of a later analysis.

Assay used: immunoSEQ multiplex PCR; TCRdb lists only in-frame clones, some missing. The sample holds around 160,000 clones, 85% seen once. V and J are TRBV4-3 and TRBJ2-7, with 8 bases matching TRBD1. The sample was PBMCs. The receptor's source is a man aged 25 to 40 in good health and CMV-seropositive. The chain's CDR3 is CASSRTGGSYEQYF. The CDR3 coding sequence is TGCGCCAGCAGCCGCACAGGGGGCTCCTACGAGCAGTACTTC.